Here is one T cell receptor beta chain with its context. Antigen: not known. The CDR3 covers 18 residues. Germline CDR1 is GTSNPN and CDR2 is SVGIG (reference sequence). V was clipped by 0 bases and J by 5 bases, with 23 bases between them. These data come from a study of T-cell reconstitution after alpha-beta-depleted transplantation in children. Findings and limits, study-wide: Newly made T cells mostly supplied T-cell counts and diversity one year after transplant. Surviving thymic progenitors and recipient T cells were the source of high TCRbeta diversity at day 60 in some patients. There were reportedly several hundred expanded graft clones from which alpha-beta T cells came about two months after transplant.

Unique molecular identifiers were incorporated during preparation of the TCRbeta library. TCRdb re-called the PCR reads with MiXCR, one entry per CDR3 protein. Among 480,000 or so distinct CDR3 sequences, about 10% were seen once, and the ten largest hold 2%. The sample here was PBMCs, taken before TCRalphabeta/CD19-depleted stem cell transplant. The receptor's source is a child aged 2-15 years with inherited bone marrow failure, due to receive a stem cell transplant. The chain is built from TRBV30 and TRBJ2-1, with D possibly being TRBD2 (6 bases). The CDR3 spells CAWSVGARTNGKNNEQFF. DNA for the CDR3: TGTGCCTGGAGTGTAGGGGCACGGACTAACGGGAAAAACAATGAGCAGTTCTTC.